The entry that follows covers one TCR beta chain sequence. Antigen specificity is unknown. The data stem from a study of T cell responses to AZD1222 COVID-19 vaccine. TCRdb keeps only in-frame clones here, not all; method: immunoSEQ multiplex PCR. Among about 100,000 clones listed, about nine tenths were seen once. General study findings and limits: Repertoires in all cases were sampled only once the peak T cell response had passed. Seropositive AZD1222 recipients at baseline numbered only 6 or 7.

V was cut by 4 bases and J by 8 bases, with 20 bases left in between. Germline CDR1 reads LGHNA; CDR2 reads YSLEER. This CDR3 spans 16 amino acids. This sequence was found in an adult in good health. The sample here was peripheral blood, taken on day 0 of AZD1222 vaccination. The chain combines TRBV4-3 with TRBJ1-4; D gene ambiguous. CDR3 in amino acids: CASSPSFGVLGEKLFF. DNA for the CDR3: TGCGCCAGCAGCCCATCCTTTGGGGTTTTGGGAGAAAAACTGTTTTTT.